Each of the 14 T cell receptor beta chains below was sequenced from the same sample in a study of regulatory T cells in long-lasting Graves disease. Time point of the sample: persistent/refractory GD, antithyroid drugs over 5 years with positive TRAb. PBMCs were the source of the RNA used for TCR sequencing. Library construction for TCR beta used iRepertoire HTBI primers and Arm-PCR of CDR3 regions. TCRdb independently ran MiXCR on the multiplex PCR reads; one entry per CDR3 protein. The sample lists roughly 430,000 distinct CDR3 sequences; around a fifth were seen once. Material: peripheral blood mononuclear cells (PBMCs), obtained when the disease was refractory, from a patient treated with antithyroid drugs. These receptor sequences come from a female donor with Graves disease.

DNA of the CDR3: TGCGCCAGCAGTTACGGACAGGCGAGCTCCTACGAGCAGTACTTC. Its translation is CASSYGQASSYEQYF. This chain connects TRBV4-1 to TRBJ2-7; the match to TRBD1 covers 7 bases. Germline V lookup: CDR1 MGHRA, CDR2 YSYEKL. Losses at the gene ends were 6 bases for V and 0 bases for J; bases not matched to a gene: 8. This CDR3 has 15 amino acids.

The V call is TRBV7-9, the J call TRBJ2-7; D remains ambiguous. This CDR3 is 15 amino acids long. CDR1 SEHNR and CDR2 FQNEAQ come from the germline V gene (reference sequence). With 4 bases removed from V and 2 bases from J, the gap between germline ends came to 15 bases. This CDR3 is CASSWNPTPPYEQYF. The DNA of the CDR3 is TGTGCCAGCAGCTGGAATCCAACCCCACCCTACGAGCAGTACTTC. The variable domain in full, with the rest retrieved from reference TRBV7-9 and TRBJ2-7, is DTGVSQNPRHKITKRGQNVTFRCDPISEHNRLYWYRQTLGQGPEFLTYFQNEAQLEKSRLLSDRFSAERPKGSFSTLEIQRTEQGDSAMYLCASSWNPTPPYEQYFGPGTRLTVT.

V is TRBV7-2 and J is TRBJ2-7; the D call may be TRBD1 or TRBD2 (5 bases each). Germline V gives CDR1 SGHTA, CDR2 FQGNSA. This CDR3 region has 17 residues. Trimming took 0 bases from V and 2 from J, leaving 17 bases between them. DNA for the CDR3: TGTGCCAGCAGCTTAGCGGCTGACGGGGCTCGTACCTACGAGCAGTACTTC. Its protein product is CASSLAADGARTYEQYF.

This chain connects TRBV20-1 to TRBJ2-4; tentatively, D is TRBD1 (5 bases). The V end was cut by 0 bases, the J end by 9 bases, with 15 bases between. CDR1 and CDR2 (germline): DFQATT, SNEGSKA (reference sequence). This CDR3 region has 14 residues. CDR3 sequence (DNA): TGCAGTGCTAGAGATACAGACAGACGGGTCATTCAGTACTTC. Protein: CSARDTDRRVIQYF.

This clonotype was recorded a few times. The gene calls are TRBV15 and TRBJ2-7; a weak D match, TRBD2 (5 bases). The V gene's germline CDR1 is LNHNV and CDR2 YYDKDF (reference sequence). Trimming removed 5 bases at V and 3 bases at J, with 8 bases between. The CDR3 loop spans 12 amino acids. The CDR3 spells CATSRDLYEQYF. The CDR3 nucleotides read TGTGCCACCAGCCGGGATCTCTACGAGCAGTACTTC. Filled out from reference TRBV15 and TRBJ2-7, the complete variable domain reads DAMVIQNPRYQVTQFGKPVTLSCSQTLNHNVMYWYQQKSSQAPKLLFHYYDKDFNNEADTPDNFQSRRPNTSFCFLDIRSPGLGDTAMYLCATSRDLYEQYFGPGTRLTVT.

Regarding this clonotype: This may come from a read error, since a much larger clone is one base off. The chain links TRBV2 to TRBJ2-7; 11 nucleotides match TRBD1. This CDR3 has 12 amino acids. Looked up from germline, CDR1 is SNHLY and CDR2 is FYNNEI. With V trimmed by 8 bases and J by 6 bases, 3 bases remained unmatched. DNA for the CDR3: TGTGCCAGCCGGGACAGGGGGGTCGAGCAGTACTTC. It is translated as CASRDRGVEQYF.

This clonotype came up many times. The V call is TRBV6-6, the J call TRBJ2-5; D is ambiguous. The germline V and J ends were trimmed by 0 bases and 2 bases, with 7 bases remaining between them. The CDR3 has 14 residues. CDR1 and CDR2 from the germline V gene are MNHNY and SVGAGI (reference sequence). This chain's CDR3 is CASSYSFKQETQYF. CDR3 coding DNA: TGTGCCAGCAGTTACTCGTTCAAGCAAGAGACCCAGTACTTC.

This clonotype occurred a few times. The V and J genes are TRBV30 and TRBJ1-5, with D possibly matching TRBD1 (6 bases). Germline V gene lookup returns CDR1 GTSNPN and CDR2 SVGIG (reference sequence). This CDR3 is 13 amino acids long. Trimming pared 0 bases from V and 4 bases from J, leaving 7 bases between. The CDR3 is CAWSVGQNQPQHF. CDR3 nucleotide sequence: TGTGCCTGGAGTGTAGGACAGAATCAGCCCCAGCATTTT.

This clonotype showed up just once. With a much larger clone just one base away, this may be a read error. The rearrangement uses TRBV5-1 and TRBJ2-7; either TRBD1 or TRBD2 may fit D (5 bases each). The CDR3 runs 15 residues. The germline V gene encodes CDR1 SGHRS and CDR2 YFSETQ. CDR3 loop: CASGVGGAKDNEQCF. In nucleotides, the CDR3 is TGCGCCAGCGGTGTAGGAGGAGCGAAGGACAACGAGCAGTGCTTC.

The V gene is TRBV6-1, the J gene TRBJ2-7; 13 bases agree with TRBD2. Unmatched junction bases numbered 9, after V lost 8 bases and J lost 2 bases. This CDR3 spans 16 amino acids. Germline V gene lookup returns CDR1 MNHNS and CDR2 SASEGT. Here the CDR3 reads CASGAGTSGVTYEQYF. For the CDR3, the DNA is TGTGCCAGCGGCGCCGGGACTAGCGGGGTTACCTACGAGCAGTACTTC.

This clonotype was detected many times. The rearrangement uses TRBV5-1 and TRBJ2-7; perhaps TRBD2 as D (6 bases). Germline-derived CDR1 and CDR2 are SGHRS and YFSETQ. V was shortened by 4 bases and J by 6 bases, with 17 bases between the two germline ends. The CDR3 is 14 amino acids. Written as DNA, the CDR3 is TGCGCCAGCAGCCCGGACGGGAGATCTTCCGAGCAGTACTTC. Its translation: CASSPDGRSSEQYF.

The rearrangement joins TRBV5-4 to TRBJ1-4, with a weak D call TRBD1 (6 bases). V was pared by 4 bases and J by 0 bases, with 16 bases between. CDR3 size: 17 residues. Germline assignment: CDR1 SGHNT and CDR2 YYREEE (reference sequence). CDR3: CASSRGGTSATNEKLFF. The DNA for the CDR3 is TGTGCCAGCAGCCGGGGGGGGACATCGGCAACTAATGAAAAACTGTTTTTT.

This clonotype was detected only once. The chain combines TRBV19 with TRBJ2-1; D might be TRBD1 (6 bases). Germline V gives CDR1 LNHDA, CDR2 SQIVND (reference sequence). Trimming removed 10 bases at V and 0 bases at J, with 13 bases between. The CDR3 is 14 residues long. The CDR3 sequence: CATSGVSSYNEQFF. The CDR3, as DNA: TGTGCCACCTCAGGGGTCAGCTCCTACAATGAGCAGTTCTTC.

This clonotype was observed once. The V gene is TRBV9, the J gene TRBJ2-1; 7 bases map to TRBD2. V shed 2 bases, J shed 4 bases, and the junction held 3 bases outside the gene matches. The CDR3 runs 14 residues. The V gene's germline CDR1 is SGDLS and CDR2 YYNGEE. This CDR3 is CASSVRETYNEQFF. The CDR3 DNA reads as TGTGCCAGCAGCGTGCGGGAGACGTACAATGAGCAGTTCTTC.